This entry lists 27 T cell receptor beta chains sequenced from one sample in a study of blood T cell repertoires in COVID-19. This table comes from immunoSEQ multiplex PCR, and its TCRdb copy is limited to in-frame clones, with some not included. The data contain over 200,000 clones, roughly 86% of them seen just once; the ten biggest clones take up more than 0.55%. The sample taken for sequencing was peripheral blood. The origin of the receptors is a human donor in a cohort sampled during active COVID-19.

This clone has just a few counts. The rearrangement joins TRBV2 to TRBJ2-7, with TRBD2 identical over 7 bases. The CDR3 is 13 residues long. The germline V gene encodes CDR1 SNHLY and CDR2 FYNNEI. Trimming at V came to 8 bases and at J to 4 bases, leaving 8 bases not matched to a gene. CDR3 region: CASSSGGLYEQYF. CDR3 nucleotide sequence: TGTGCCAGCTCCTCGGGGGGTCTTTACGAGCAGTACTTC.

The chain carries TRBV2 and TRBJ1-1; D ambiguous. The CDR3 length is 14 residues. Looked up from germline, CDR1 is SNHLY and CDR2 is FYNNEI. V dropped 3 bases and J dropped 3 bases, with 11 bases sitting between them. This chain's CDR3 is CASSEGPWDTEAFF. The CDR3 nucleotides read TGTGCCAGCAGTGAGGGCCCTTGGGACACTGAAGCTTTCTTT.

J is TRBJ1-2 and V is TRBV5-1, with D unclear. Germline CDR1 and CDR2: SGHRS and YFSETQ. This CDR3 has 15 residues. Deletions cut 2 bases from V and 3 bases from J, with 14 bases between. CDR3 sequence: CASSFEEGTYYGYTF. CDR3 nucleotides: TGCGCCAGCAGCTTCGAAGAGGGCACGTACTATGGCTACACCTTC.

The gene calls are TRBV20-1 and TRBJ1-1, with D perhaps TRBD1 (6 bases). CDR3 size: 11 residues. CDR1 is DFQATT, CDR2 SNEGSKA, per germline (reference sequence). With 6 bases removed from V and 9 bases from J, the gap between germline ends came to 14 bases. The DNA of the CDR3 is TGCAGTGCCCAGGGAGACAGGCAAGCTTTCTTT. Its translation: CSAQGDRQAFF.

The chain employs TRBV20-1 and TRBJ2-7, with 8 bases aligning to TRBD1. The junction had 3 bases not matched to a gene; V was cut back by 5 bases and J by 6 bases. This CDR3 has 11 amino acids. Germline CDR1 reads DFQATT; CDR2 reads SNEGSKA (reference sequence). CDR3 coding DNA: TGCAGTGCTTACAGGGGGGCCGAGCAGTACTTC. Protein: CSAYRGAEQYF.

The CDR3 coding sequence is TGCGCCAGCAGCCCAGCCGGGACAGGGGGGCAAGAGACCCAGTACTTC. Encoded protein: CASSPAGTGGQETQYF. This chain connects TRBV5-1 to TRBJ2-5, with 11 bases matching TRBD1. Trimming at V came to 4 bases and at J to 2 bases, leaving 7 bases not matched to a gene. The germline gives CDR1 SGHRS, CDR2 YFSETQ. This CDR3 region has 16 residues.

The chain combines TRBV2 with TRBJ2-5; D might be TRBD1 (5 bases). This CDR3 spans 14 amino acids. Germline values: CDR1 SNHLY, CDR2 FYNNEI. The ends were cut back, 4 bases at V and 2 bases at J, with 11 bases in the middle. DNA of the CDR3: TGTGCCAGCAGTGCCAGGGCTATACAAGAGACCCAGTACTTC. It is translated as CASSARAIQETQYF.

V is TRBV4-3 and J is TRBJ1-1; the D gene is possibly TRBD1 (6 bases). The V end lost 0 bases, the J end lost 3 bases, and 11 bases lay between the germline ends. Germline lookup yields CDR1 LGHNA and CDR2 YSLEER. This CDR3 has 15 amino acids. Here the CDR3 DNA reads TGCGCCAGCAGCCAAGAGGGGTACAGGGACACTGAAGCTTTCTTT. Translation gives CASSQEGYRDTEAFF.

This chain uses TRBV11-2 with TRBJ1-3; D is ambiguous. The CDR3 consists of 15 residues. The V gene lost 5 bases and the J gene lost 2 bases, with 13 bases spanning the gap. Germline lookup yields CDR1 SGHAT and CDR2 FQNNGV. CDR3 DNA: TGTGCCAGCAGCCCGAGCGGCACCGCTGGAAACACCATATATTTT. Protein sequence: CASSPSGTAGNTIYF.

This clone occurred once. CDR3 in DNA: TGTGCCAGCAGCCCCCTCACAGGGACTGGAAACACCATATATTTT. As protein: CASSPLTGTGNTIYF. The chain employs TRBV7-8 and TRBJ1-3, with D perhaps matching TRBD1 (6 bases). V gave up 5 bases and J gave up 2 bases, with 13 bases separating them. The V gene's germline CDR1 is SGHVS and CDR2 FQNEAQ. The CDR3 spans 15 residues.

The table lists this clone with a count of one. The chain employs TRBV5-1 and TRBJ1-2, with D possibly being TRBD1 (5 bases). The CDR3 has 16 amino acids. CDR1 SGHRS and CDR2 YFSETQ come from the germline V gene. Trimming removed 2 bases at V and 13 bases at J, with 27 bases between. CDR3 sequence (DNA): TGCGCCAGCAGCTTTTTTCAGTTGCAGCAGGGCCTGGCCGCCACCTTC. It codes for CASSFFQLQQGLAATF.

The chain uses TRBV6-2 or TRBV6-3 and TRBJ2-7, with 7 bases aligning to TRBD1. Looked up from germline, CDR1 is MNHEY and CDR2 is SVGEGT. This CDR3 has 16 amino acids. V was clipped by 0 bases and J by 0 bases; unmatched bases: 5. CDR3 nucleotide sequence: TGTGCCAGCAGTTACTCGTACAGGGGAAGCTCCTACGAGCAGTACTTC. As protein: CASSYSYRGSSYEQYF.

This rearrangement joins TRBV19 to TRBJ1-1, with 9 bases identical to TRBD1. In germline, CDR1 is LNHDA, CDR2 SQIVND (reference sequence). V shed 5 bases, J shed 3 bases, and the junction held 7 bases outside the gene matches. CDR3 size: 15 residues. For the CDR3, the DNA is TGTGCCAGTAGTGGGGACAGGGTCAGGGACACTGAAGCTTTCTTT. Translation: CASSGDRVRDTEAFF.

The chain joins TRBV11-2 to TRBJ2-3; 7 bases match TRBD2. Germline V lookup: CDR1 SGHAT, CDR2 FQNNGV. The ends lost 8 bases at V and 4 bases at J; junction bases unmatched: 9. The CDR3 length is 14 residues. CDR3 sequence: CASGTPAGADTQYF. The DNA for the CDR3 is TGTGCCAGCGGCACCCCCGCGGGGGCAGATACGCAGTATTTT. Supplemented by reference TRBV11-2 and TRBJ2-3, the full variable domain reads EAGVAQSPRYKIIEKRQSVAFWCNPISGHATLYWYQQILGQGPKLLIQFQNNGVVDDSQLPKDRFSAERLKGVDSTLKIQPAKLEDSAVYLCASGTPAGADTQYFGPGTRLTVL.

This chain connects TRBV5-1 to TRBJ2-7; perhaps TRBD1 as D (5 bases). V lost 1 base and J lost 3, with 8 bases in between. The CDR3 is 13 residues long. Germline V gene lookup returns CDR1 SGHRS and CDR2 YFSETQ. CDR3 nucleotides: TGCGCCAGCAGCTTGAGCAGGGACTACGAGCAGTACTTC. This sequence encodes CASSLSRDYEQYF.

The chain recombines TRBV9 with TRBJ1-4, with 8 positions matching TRBD1. This CDR3 spans 15 amino acids. From germline, CDR1 is SGDLS and CDR2 YYNGEE. The ends lost 0 bases at V and 8 bases at J; junction bases unmatched: 6. DNA for the CDR3: TGTGCCAGCAGCGTAGCAGGGGGCGTGGGAGAAAAACTGTTTTTT. Its translation: CASSVAGGVGEKLFF.

The V and J genes are TRBV6-5 and TRBJ1-1, with no clear D. Germline-derived CDR1 and CDR2 are MNHEY and SVGAGI. V was pared by 7 bases and J by 3 bases, with 15 bases between. The CDR3 length is 14 residues. This CDR3 reads CASKLPGIYTEAFF. CDR3 nucleotides: TGTGCCAGCAAACTCCCCGGGATTTACACTGAAGCTTTCTTT.

The genes are TRBV7-9 and TRBJ2-2; D perhaps matches TRBD1 (6 bases). CDR1 and CDR2 from the germline V gene are SEHNR and FQNEAQ (reference sequence). The CDR3 spans 14 residues. The ends were cut back, 7 bases at V and 0 bases at J, with 9 bases in the middle. DNA for the CDR3: TGTGCCAGCATTAGGGGGACGAACACCGGGGAGCTGTTTTTT. It specifies CASIRGTNTGELFF.

This chain joins TRBV5-4 and TRBJ2-7; weak D call: TRBD2 (7 bases). The germline V and J ends were trimmed by 1 base and 1 base, with 21 bases remaining between them. CDR1 SGHNT and CDR2 YYREEE come from the germline V gene (reference sequence). The CDR3 sequence is 18 residues long. This CDR3 reads CASSLRGRGTTSSYEQYF. CDR3 sequence (DNA): TGTGCCAGCAGCTTGAGGGGAAGGGGGACTACCTCTTCCTACGAGCAGTACTTC.

This clone has only one observation. The V call is TRBV11-2, the J call TRBJ2-1, with 9 bases matching TRBD2. Per germline, CDR1 SGHAT and CDR2 FQNNGV. The CDR3 sequence is 16 residues long. V trimming: 0 bases; J trimming: 6 bases; junction bases outside the gene matches: 6. This chain's CDR3 is CASSLDPLAGLNEQFF. CDR3 sequence (DNA): TGTGCCAGCAGCTTAGATCCACTAGCGGGCCTCAATGAGCAGTTCTTC.

The rearrangement links TRBV11-2 to TRBJ2-3; D might be TRBD1 (5 bases). Germline V gene sequence: CDR1 SGHAT, CDR2 FQNNGV. The V gene lost 5 bases and the J gene lost 2 bases, with 17 bases spanning the gap. The CDR3 contains 16 residues. CDR3 region: CASSSPRLGLTDTQYF. CDR3 nucleotides: TGTGCCAGCAGCAGTCCTAGACTGGGGCTCACAGATACGCAGTATTTT.

The rearrangement joins TRBV11-1 to TRBJ1-6; 10 bases are shared with TRBD1. The germline V gene encodes CDR1 SGHAT and CDR2 FQDESV (reference sequence). The CDR3 extends over 16 amino acids. V trimming: 4 bases; J trimming: 13 bases; junction bases outside the gene matches: 13. The CDR3 loop reads CASSSLTGTGVYPLHF. The DNA for the CDR3 is TGTGCCAGCAGCTCTTTAACCGGGACAGGGGTATATCCCCTCCACTTT.

The chain carries TRBV15 and TRBJ1-5; D unclear. From germline, CDR1 is LNHNV and CDR2 YYDKDF (reference sequence). The CDR3 has 13 amino acids. Trimming took off 4 bases at V and 1 base at J, with 5 bases between the two ends. Here the CDR3 reads CATSIVSNQPQHF. CDR3 in DNA: TGTGCCACCAGCATTGTAAGCAATCAGCCCCAGCATTTT.

The chain employs TRBV12-5 and TRBJ1-4; 9 bases are shared with TRBD1. This CDR3 has 14 residues. V was clipped by 5 bases and J by 8 bases; unmatched bases: 6. CDR1 is LGHNT, CDR2 FRNRAP, per germline. The CDR3 DNA reads as TGTGCTAGTGGTAGGGACAGGGAGGGAGAAAAACTGTTTTTT. Translating gives CASGRDREGEKLFF.

The chain couples TRBV10-2 to TRBJ2-5, with 7 bases fitting TRBD1. The CDR3 consists of 13 residues. V dropped 7 bases and J dropped 5; count of bases not matched to a gene: 7. Germline V gene lookup returns CDR1 WSHSY and CDR2 SAAADI. CDR3 sequence (DNA): TGCGCCAGCACCCGACAGGGTCCGGAGACCCAGTACTTC. The encoded protein is CASTRQGPETQYF.

This clone turned up a few times. The V gene is TRBV20-1, the J gene TRBJ1-4, with D perhaps TRBD1 (5 bases). CDR1 and CDR2 (germline): DFQATT, SNEGSKA (reference sequence). The CDR3 runs 11 residues. The CDR3 is CVPGRDEKLFF. CDR3 sequence (DNA): TGCGTACCGGGCAGGGATGAAAAACTGTTTTTT.

V and J are TRBV4-3 and TRBJ1-1, with D possibly TRBD1 on 5 matching bases. The germline gives CDR1 LGHNA, CDR2 YSLEER. V dropped 0 bases and J dropped 2 bases, with 22 bases sitting between them. CDR3 length: 19 residues. CDR3 sequence reads: CASSQEGGVTPSRNTEAFF. For the CDR3, the DNA is TGCGCCAGCAGCCAAGAGGGGGGGGTCACCCCATCCCGAAACACTGAAGCTTTCTTT.